This passage covers 6 T cell receptor beta chains from one sample sequenced in a study of T cells in Graves' hyperthyroidism and ophthalmopathy. Amplified TCR beta CDR3 regions derived from RNA transcripts. Carried out on the TCR CDR3, a first-round RT-PCR used the HTBI primer set. TCRdb re-derived calls from the multiplex PCR reads in MiXCR, one entry per CDR3 protein. The table shows approximately 380,000 distinct CDR3 sequences, with roughly 19% occurring only once. Sequencing used blood. These receptor sequences come from a young woman with Graves' hyperthyroidism.

This rearrangement joins TRBV7-8 to TRBJ2-3; D unresolved. Per germline, CDR1 SGHVS and CDR2 FQNEAQ. Deletions cut 5 bases from V and 3 bases from J, with 15 bases between. This CDR3 is built from 15 residues. The CDR3 DNA follows: TGTGCCAGCAGCCCTACGCGCATGTGGACAGATACGCAGTATTTT. Encoded protein: CASSPTRMWTDTQYF.

This clonotype was observed at least ten times. Germline is not matched at one junction end, which may reflect a read error. J is TRBJ1-5 and V is TRBV27, with 7 bases fitting TRBD1. The CDR3 is 15 amino acids. CDR1 and CDR2 from the germline V gene are MNHEY and SMNVEV (reference sequence). The DNA for the CDR3 is TGTGCCAGCAGTATATCGACAGGGTGGAATCAGCCCCAGCATTTT. Its protein is CASSISTGWNQPQHF.

Many counts were recorded for this clonotype. V is TRBV6-1 and J is TRBJ2-5; D remains ambiguous. With 4 bases removed from V and 6 bases from J, the gap between germline ends came to 12 bases. The CDR3 has 13 amino acids. Germline V gene lookup returns CDR1 MNHNS and CDR2 SASEGT. CDR3 protein: CASSGAKGQTQYF. The CDR3 DNA is TGTGCCAGCAGTGGGGCTAAAGGACAGACCCAGTACTTC.

J is TRBJ2-7 and V is TRBV27, with 9 bases identical to TRBD2. J was trimmed by 3 bases and V by 4 bases; bases with no gene match: 7. The CDR3 is 15 residues long. CDR1 and CDR2 from the germline V gene are MNHEY and SMNVEV (reference sequence). CDR3 sequence: CASSSLASGDYEQYF. In DNA, the CDR3 is TGTGCCAGCAGTTCCCTGGCTAGCGGGGACTACGAGCAGTACTTC.

There are a few counts of this clonotype. A much larger clone sits a single nucleotide away, making a read error possible. V is TRBV4-1 and J is TRBJ2-7; 12 bases align to TRBD1. Germline CDR1 reads MGHRA; CDR2 reads YSYEKL. The CDR3 covers 15 residues. For the CDR3, the DNA is TGCGCCAGCAGCCAAGATTGGGACAGGGGGCCGGCTATGGACTTC. This encodes CASSQDWDRGPAMDF.

This clonotype has at least ten counts. V usage is TRBV28 and J usage is TRBJ2-7, with 7 nucleotides matching TRBD2. There are 15 residues in the CDR3. CDR1 is MDHEN and CDR2 is SYDVKM in the germline V gene. V was pared by 6 bases and J by 2 bases, with 10 bases of the junction left unmatched. The CDR3 protein is CASRGGGLSPYEQYF. CDR3 in DNA: TGTGCCAGCAGGGGCGGGGGTTTATCACCCTACGAGCAGTACTTC. The whole variable domain, remainder taken from reference TRBV28 and TRBJ2-7, is DVKVTQSSRYLVKRTGEKVFLECVQDMDHENMFWYRQDPGLGLRLIYFSYDVKMKEKGDIPEGYSVSREKKERFSLILESASTNQTSMYLCASRGGGLSPYEQYFGPGTRLTVT.